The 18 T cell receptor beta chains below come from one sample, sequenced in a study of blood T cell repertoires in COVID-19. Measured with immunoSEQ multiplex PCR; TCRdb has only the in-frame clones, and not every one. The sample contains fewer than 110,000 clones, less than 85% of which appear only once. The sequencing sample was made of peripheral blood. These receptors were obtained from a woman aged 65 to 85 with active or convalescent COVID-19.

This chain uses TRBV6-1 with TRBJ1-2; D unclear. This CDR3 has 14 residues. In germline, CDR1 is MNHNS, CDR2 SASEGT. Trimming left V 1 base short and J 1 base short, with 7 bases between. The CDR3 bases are TGTGCCAGCAGTGAAGGGGGAGTTAACTATGGCTACACCTTC. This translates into CASSEGGVNYGYTF.

The CDR3 region is CASSTATGLAGDTDTQYF. Written as DNA, the CDR3 is TGTGCCAGCAGTACCGCTACGGGACTAGCGGGGGACACAGATACGCAGTATTTT. The V gene is TRBV28, the J gene TRBJ2-3; 14 bases are a match to TRBD2. Germline V CDR1 and CDR2: MDHEN, SYDVKM. V shed 5 bases, J shed 2 bases, and the junction held 9 bases outside the gene matches. The CDR3 sequence is 18 residues long.

The DNA of the CDR3 is TGTGCCAGCAGTCCGGGGGTGGATACGCAGTATTTT. Amino acids: CASSPGVDTQYF. This chain joins TRBV3-1 (or the pseudogene TRBV3-2) and TRBJ2-3; D may be TRBD2 (6 bases). From germline, CDR1 is LGHDT and CDR2 YNNKEL (reference sequence). This CDR3 contains 12 residues. Trimming pared 6 bases from V and 6 bases from J, leaving 10 bases between.

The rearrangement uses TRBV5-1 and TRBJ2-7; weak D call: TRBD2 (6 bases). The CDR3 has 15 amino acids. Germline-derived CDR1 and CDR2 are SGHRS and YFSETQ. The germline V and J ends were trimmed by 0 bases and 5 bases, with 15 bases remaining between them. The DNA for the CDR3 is TGCGCCAGCAGCTTGGCGGGAGTTAAAGGACACGAGCAGTACTTC. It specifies CASSLAGVKGHEQYF.

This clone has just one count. The CDR3 DNA sequence: TGTGCCAGTAGTATCGGACAGCCGAACACTGAAGCTTTCTTT. Protein product: CASSIGQPNTEAFF. The chain recombines TRBV19 with TRBJ1-1, with D maybe TRBD1 (6 bases). Deletions cut 3 bases from V and 1 base from J, with 9 bases between. CDR1 and CDR2 (germline): LNHDA, SQIVND (reference sequence). The CDR3 is made up of 14 amino acids.

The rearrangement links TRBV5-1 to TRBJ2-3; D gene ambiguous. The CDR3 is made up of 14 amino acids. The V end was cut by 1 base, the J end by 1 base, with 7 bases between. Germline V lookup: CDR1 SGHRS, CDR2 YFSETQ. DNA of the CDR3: TGCGCCAGCAGCTTGATACACGGCACAGATACGCAGTATTTT. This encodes CASSLIHGTDTQYF.

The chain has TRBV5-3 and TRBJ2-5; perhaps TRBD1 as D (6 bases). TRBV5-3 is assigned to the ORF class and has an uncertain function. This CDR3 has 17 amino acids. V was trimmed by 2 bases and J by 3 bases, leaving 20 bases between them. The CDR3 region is CARSFDPARGSKETQYF. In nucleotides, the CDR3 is TGTGCCAGAAGCTTCGATCCAGCTAGGGGGAGTAAAGAGACCCAGTACTTC.

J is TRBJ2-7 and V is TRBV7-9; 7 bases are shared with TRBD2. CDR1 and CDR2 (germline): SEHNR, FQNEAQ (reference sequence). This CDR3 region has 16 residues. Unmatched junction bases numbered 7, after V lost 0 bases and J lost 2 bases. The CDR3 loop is CASSLALRGSPYEQYF. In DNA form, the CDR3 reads TGTGCCAGCAGCTTAGCGCTTCGCGGGAGCCCCTACGAGCAGTACTTC.

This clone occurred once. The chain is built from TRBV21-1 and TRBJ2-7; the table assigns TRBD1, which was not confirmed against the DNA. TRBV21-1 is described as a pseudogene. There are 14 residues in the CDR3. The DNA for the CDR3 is TGTGCCAGCATCGGACAGGGGAGCTCCTACGAGCAGTACTTC. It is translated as CASIGQGSSYEQYF.

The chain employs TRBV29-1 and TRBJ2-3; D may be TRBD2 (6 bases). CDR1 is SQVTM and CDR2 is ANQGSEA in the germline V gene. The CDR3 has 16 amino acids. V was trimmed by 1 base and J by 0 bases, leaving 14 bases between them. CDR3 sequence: CSVEGWRGISTDTQYF. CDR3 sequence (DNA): TGCAGCGTTGAAGGGTGGCGGGGAATAAGCACAGATACGCAGTATTTT.

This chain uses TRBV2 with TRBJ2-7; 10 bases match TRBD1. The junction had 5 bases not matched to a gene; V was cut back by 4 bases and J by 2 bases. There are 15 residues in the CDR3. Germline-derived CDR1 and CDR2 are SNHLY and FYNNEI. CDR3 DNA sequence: TGTGCCAGCAGTGTTAGCGGGACAGGGGCCTACGAGCAGTACTTC. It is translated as CASSVSGTGAYEQYF.

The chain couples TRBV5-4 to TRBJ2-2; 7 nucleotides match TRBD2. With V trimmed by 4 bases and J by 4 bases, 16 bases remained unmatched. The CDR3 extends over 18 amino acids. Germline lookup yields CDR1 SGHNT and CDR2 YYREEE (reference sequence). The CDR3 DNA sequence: TGTGCCAGCAGCGGAGGGACCGGGACTAAAGCTTTCACCGGGGAGCTGTTTTTT. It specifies CASSGGTGTKAFTGELFF.

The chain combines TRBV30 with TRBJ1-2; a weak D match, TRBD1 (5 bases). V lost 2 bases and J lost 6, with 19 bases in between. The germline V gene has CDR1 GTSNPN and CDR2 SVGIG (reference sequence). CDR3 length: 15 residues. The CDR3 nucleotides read TGTGCCTGGAGTCCACTTACCCAGGGACTCGATGGCTACACCTTC. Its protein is CAWSPLTQGLDGYTF.

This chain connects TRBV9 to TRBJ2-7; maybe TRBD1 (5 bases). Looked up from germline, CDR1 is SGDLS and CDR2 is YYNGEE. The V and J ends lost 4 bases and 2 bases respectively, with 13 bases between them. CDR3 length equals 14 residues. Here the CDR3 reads CASSRGLSAYEQYF. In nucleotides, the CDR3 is TGTGCCAGCAGCAGGGGTTTGAGCGCCTACGAGCAGTACTTC.

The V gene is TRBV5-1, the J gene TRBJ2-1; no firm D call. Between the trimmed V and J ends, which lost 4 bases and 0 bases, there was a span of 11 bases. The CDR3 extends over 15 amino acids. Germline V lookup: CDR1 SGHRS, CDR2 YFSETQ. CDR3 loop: CASSPRLNSYNEQFF. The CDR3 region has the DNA TGCGCCAGCAGCCCCCGACTGAACTCCTACAATGAGCAGTTCTTC. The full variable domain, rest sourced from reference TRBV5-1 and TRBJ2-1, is KAGVTQTPRYLIKTRGQQVTLSCSPISGHRSVSWYQQTPGQGLQFLFEYFSETQRNKGNFPGRFSGRQFSNSRSEMNVSTLELGDSALYLCASSPRLNSYNEQFFGPGTRLTVL.

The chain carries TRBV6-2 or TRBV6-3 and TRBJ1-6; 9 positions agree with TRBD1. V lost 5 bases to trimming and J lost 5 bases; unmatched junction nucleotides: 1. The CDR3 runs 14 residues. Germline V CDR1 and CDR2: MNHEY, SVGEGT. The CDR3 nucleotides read TGTGCCAGCAGTCGGACAGGGGATAATTCACCCCTCCACTTT. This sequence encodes CASSRTGDNSPLHF.

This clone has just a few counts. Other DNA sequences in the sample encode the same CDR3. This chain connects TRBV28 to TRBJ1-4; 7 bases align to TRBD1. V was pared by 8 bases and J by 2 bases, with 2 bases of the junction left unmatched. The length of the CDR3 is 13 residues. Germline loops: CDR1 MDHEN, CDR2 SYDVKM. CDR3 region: CASRDSTNEKLFF. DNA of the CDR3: TGTGCCAGCCGGGACAGTACTAATGAAAAACTGTTTTTT.

For the CDR3, the DNA is TGTGCCAGCAGGCCTGGAGGCGGGGAGCTGTTTTTT. Translation gives CASRPGGGELFF. The V gene is TRBV6-6, the J gene TRBJ2-2, with a possible D match to TRBD2 (5 bases). The CDR3 runs to 12 residues. Germline CDR1 is MNHNY and CDR2 is SVGAGI (reference sequence). V was trimmed by 6 bases and J by 7 bases, leaving 9 bases between them.